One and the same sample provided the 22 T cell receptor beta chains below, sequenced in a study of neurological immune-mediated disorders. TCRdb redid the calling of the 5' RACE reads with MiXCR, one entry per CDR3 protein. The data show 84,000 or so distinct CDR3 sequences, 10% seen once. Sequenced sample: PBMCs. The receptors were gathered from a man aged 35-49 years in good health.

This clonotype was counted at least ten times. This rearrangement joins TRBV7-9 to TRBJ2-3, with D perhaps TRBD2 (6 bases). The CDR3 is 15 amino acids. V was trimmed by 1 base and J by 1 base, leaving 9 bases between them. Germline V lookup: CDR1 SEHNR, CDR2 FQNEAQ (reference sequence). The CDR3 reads CASSLGEAGTDTQYF. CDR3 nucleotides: TGTGCCAGCAGCTTAGGGGAGGCAGGCACAGATACGCAGTATTTT. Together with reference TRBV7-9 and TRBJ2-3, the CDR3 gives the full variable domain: DTGVSQNPRHKITKRGQNVTFRCDPISEHNRLYWYRQTLGQGPEFLTYFQNEAQLEKSRLLSDRFSAERPKGSFSTLEIQRTEQGDSAMYLCASSLGEAGTDTQYFGPGTRLTVL.

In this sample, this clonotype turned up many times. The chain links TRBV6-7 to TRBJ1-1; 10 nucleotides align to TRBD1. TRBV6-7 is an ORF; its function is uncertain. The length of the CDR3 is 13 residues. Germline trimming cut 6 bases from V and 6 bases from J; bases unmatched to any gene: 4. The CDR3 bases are TGTGCCAGCAGGCCCGGACAGGGGGCTGAAGCTTTCTTT. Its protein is CASRPGQGAEAFF.

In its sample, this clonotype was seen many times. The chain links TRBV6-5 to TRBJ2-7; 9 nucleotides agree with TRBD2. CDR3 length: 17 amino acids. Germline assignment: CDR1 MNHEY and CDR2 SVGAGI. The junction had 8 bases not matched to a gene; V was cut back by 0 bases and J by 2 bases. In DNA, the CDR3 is TGTGCCAGCAGTTACTCTGAACGTGCGGGAGGGCCCTACGAGCAGTACTTC. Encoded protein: CASSYSERAGGPYEQYF.

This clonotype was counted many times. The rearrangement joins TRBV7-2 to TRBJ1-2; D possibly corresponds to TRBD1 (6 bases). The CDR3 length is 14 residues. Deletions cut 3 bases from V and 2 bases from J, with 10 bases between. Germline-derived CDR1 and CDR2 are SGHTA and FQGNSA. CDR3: CASSLLGQNYGYTF. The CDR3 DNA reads TGTGCCAGCAGCTTGTTGGGACAAAACTATGGCTACACCTTC.

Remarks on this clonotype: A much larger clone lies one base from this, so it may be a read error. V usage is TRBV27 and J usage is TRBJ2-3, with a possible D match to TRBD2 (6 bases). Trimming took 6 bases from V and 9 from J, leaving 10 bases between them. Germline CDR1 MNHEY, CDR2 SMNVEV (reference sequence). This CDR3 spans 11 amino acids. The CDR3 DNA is TGTGCCAGCAGCGCGGGGTCCACGCAGTATTTT. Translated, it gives CASSAGSTQYF.

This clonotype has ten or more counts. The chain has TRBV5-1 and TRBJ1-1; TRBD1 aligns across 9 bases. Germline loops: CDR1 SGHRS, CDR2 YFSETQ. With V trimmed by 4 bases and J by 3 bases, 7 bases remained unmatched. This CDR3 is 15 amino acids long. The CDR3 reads CASSTRTGVDTEAFF. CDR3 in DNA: TGCGCCAGCAGCACCCGGACAGGGGTGGACACTGAAGCTTTCTTT.

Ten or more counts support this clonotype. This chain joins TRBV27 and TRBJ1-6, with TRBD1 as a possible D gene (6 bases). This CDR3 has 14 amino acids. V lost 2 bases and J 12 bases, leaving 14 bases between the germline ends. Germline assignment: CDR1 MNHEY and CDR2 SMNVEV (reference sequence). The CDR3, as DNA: TGTGCCAGCAGTTTACGTCAGGGGTTAGAACCCCTCCACTTT. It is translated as CASSLRQGLEPLHF.

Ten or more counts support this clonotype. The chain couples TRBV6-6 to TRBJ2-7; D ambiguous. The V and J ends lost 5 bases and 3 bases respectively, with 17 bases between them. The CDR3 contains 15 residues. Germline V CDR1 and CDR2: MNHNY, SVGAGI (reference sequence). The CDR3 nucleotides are TGTGCCAGCAGTCCCGGGTCCTCGCAACGCTACGAGCAGTACTTC. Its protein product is CASSPGSSQRYEQYF.

The CDR3 DNA reads TGTGCCAGCAGCGCCCAGTGGACAGTGTTGGGCTACACCTTC. Protein sequence: CASSAQWTVLGYTF. This chain uses TRBV9 with TRBJ1-2, with a possible D match to TRBD1 (6 bases). Germline CDR1 is SGDLS and CDR2 is YYNGEE. The CDR3 spans 14 residues. Trimming shortened V by 3 bases and J by 8 bases, and 17 bases separated the two germline ends. The full variable domain, its missing parts supplied by reference TRBV9 and TRBJ1-2, is DSGVTQTPKHLITATGQRVTLRCSPRSGDLSVYWYQQSLDQGLQFLIQYYNGEERAKGNILERFSAQQFPDLHSELNLSSLELGDSALYFCASSAQWTVLGYTFGSGTRLTVV.

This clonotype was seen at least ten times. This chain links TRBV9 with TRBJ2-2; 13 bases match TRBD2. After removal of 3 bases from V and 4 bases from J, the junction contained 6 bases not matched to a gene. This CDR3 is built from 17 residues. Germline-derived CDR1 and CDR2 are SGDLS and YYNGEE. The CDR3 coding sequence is TGTGCCAGCAGCGAGACTAGCGGGGGGCCTGGCACCGGGGAGCTGTTTTTT. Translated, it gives CASSETSGGPGTGELFF.

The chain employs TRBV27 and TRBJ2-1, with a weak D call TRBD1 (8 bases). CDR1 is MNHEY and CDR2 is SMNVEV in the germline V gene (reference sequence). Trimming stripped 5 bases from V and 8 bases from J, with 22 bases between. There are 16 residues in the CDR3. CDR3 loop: CASSQDREGAEDEQFF. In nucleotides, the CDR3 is TGTGCCAGCAGTCAGGACAGGGAGGGGGCCGAAGATGAGCAGTTCTTC.

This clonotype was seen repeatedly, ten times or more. The CDR3 spells CASSLTEWGTEAFF. The CDR3, as DNA: TGTGCCAGCTCCCTCACGGAATGGGGCACTGAAGCTTTCTTT. V is TRBV18 and J is TRBJ1-1; D gene ambiguous. Trimming cost V 6 bases and J 4 bases, with 15 bases left between them. Germline CDR1 KGHSH, CDR2 LQKENI. The CDR3 loop spans 14 amino acids. Full variable domain (missing parts from reference TRBV18 and TRBJ1-1): NAGVMQNPRHLVRRRGQEARLRCSPMKGHSHVYWYRQLPEEGLKFMVYLQKENIIDESGMPKERFSAEFPKEGPSILRIQQVVRGDSAAYFCASSLTEWGTEAFFGQGTRLTVV.

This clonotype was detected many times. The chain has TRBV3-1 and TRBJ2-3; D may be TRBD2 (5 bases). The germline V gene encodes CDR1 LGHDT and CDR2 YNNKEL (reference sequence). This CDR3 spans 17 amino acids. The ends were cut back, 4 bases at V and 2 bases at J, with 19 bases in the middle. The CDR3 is CASSPPASLGDTDTQYF. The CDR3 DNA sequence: TGTGCCAGCAGCCCCCCGGCCAGCTTGGGAGACACAGATACGCAGTATTTT.

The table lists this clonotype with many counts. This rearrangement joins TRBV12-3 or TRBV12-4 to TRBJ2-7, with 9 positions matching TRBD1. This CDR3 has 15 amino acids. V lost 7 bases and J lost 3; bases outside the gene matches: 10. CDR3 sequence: CASTPGTGPFYEQYF. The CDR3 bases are TGTGCCAGCACCCCCGGGACAGGGCCCTTCTACGAGCAGTACTTC.

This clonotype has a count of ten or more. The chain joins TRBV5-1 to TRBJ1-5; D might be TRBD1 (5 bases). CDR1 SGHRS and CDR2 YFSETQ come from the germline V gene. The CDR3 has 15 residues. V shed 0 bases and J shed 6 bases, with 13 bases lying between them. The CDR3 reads CASSLGGLGGQPQHF. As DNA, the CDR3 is TGCGCCAGCAGCTTGGGGGGTTTGGGGGGTCAGCCCCAGCATTTT.

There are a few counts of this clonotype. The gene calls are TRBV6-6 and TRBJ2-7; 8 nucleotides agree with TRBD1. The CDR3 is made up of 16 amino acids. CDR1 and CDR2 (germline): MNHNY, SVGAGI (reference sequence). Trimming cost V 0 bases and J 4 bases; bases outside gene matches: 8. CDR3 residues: CASSYSATGAGYEQYF. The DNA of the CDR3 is TGTGCCAGCAGTTACTCGGCGACAGGGGCGGGTTACGAGCAGTACTTC.

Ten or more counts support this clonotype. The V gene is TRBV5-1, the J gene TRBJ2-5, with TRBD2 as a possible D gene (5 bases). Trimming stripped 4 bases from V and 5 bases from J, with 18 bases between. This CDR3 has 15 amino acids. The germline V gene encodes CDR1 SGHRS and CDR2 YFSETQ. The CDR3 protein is CASSPGSGRGETQYF. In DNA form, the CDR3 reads TGCGCCAGCAGCCCTGGATCCGGCAGAGGGGAGACCCAGTACTTC.

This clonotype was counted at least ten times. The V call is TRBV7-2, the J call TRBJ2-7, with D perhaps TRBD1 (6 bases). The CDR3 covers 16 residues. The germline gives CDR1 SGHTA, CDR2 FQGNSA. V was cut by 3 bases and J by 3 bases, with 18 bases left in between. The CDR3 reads CASSFGQREHLYEQYF. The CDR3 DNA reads TGTGCCAGCAGCTTCGGACAGCGAGAGCACCTCTACGAGCAGTACTTC. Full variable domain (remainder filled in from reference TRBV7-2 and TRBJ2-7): GAGVSQSPSNKVTEKGKDVELRCDPISGHTALYWYRQSLGQGLEFLIYFQGNSAPDKSGLPSDRFSAERTGGSVSTLTIQRTQQEDSAVYLCASSFGQREHLYEQYFGPGTRLTVT.

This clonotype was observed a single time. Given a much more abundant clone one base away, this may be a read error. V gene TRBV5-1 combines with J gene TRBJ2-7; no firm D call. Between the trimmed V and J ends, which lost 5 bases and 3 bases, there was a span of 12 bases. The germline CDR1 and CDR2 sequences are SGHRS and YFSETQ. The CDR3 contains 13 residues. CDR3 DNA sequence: TGCGCCAGCAGATCGGACCCGAACTACGAGCAGTACTTC. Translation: CASRSDPNYEQYF.

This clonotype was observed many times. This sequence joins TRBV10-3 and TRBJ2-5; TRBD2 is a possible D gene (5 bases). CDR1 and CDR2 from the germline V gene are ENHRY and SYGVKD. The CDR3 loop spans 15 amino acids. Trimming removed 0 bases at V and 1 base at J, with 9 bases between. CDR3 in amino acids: CAISESSGTQETQYF. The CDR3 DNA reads TGTGCCATCAGTGAGTCCTCGGGAACCCAAGAGACCCAGTACTTC.

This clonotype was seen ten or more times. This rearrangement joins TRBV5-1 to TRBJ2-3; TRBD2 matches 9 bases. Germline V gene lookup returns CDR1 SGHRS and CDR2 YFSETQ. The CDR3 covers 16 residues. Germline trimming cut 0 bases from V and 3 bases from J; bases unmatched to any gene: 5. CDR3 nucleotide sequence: TGCGCCAGCAGCTTGGAGGGTAGCGGGAGTACAGATACGCAGTATTTT. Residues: CASSLEGSGSTDTQYF.

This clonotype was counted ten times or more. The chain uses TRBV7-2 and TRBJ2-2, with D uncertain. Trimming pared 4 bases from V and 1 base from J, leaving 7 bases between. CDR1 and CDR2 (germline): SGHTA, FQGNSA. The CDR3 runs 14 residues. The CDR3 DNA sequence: TGTGCCAGCAGCTCCTTGGGGAACACCGGGGAGCTGTTTTTT. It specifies CASSSLGNTGELFF.